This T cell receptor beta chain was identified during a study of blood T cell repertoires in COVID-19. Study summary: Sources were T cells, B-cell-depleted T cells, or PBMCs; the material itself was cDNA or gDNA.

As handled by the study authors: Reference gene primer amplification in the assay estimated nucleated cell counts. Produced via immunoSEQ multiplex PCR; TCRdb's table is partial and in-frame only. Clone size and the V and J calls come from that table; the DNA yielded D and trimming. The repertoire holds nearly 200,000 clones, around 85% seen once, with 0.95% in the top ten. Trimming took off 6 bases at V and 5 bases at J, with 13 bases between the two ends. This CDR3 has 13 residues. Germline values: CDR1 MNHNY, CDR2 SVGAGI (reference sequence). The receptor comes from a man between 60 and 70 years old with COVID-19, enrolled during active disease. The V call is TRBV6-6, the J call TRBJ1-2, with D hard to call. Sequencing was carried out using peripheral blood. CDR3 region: CASSPAGGYGYTF. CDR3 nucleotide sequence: TGTGCCAGCAGCCCGGCCGGCGGATATGGCTACACCTTC.